A single sample gave rise to the 6 T cell receptor beta chains below, sequenced in a study of T cells in Graves' hyperthyroidism and ophthalmopathy. The TCR beta CDR3 regions underwent amplification using RNA transcripts as the source. A first-round RT-PCR of the TCR CDR3 used the HTBI primer set. One entry per CDR3 protein results from TCRdb running MiXCR on the multiplex PCR reads. The data contain around 700,000 distinct CDR3 sequences, roughly 20% of them singletons. The material sequenced was blood. The receptors were gathered from a woman aged 45 to 65 with Graves' hyperthyroidism that later progressed to Graves' ophthalmopathy.

V is TRBV5-1 and J is TRBJ2-3; no reliable D call. Deletions cut 0 bases from V and 0 bases from J, with 8 bases between. The CDR3 covers 15 residues. Germline V gives CDR1 SGHRS, CDR2 YFSETQ. CDR3 DNA: TGCGCCAGCAGCTTGGGGGTTATGAGCACAGATACGCAGTATTTT. Residues: CASSLGVMSTDTQYF. Full variable domain (rest looked up from reference TRBV5-1 and TRBJ2-3): KAGVTQTPRYLIKTRGQQVTLSCSPISGHRSVSWYQQTPGQGLQFLFEYFSETQRNKGNFPGRFSGRQFSNSRSEMNVSTLELGDSALYLCASSLGVMSTDTQYFGPGTRLTVL.

This chain joins TRBV28 and TRBJ1-4, with 7 nucleotides matching TRBD1. CDR3 size: 13 residues. Germline loops: CDR1 MDHEN, CDR2 SYDVKM. J gave up 5 bases and V 7 bases, and 4 bases lay outside the gene matches. CDR3 loop: CASTETGNEKLFF. The CDR3 DNA reads TGTGCCAGCACGGAGACAGGGAATGAAAAACTGTTTTTT.

This clonotype showed up many times. The V call is TRBV12-3 or TRBV12-4, the J call TRBJ2-3; 14 positions agree with TRBD2. The CDR3 is made up of 16 amino acids. The V and J ends lost 4 bases and 8 bases, in that order; junction bases with no gene match: 8. This CDR3 is CASSSWTSGGTVTQYF. The CDR3 DNA reads as TGTGCCAGCAGTTCTTGGACTAGCGGGGGGACCGTTACGCAGTATTTT.

This clonotype has more than one count but fewer than ten. The chain recombines TRBV30 with TRBJ1-1; D ambiguous. Trimming shortened V by 3 bases and J by 4 bases, and 12 bases separated the two germline ends. Germline-derived CDR1 and CDR2 are GTSNPN and SVGIG (reference sequence). The CDR3 covers 13 residues. In DNA form, the CDR3 reads TGTGCCTGGAGGGTGACGGGGAGCACTGAAGCTTTCTTT. This gives the protein CAWRVTGSTEAFF.

This clonotype was picked up many times. The chain uses TRBV6-1 and TRBJ2-3; the D gene is possibly TRBD1 (7 bases). CDR3 length equals 15 residues. V was clipped by 3 bases and J by 3 bases, with 13 bases between them. In germline, CDR1 is MNHNS, CDR2 SASEGT. DNA of the CDR3: TGTGCCAGCAGTGATCGAGCAGGGGGGACAGATACGCAGTATTTT. Amino acid sequence: CASSDRAGGTDTQYF.

The chain recombines TRBV27 with TRBJ2-1, with D tentatively TRBD1 (6 bases). The CDR3 totals 15 residues. The germline V gene encodes CDR1 MNHEY and CDR2 SMNVEV (reference sequence). The V end was cut by 2 bases, the J end by 5 bases, with 13 bases between. The CDR3 reads CASSLTQGAHNEQFF. In nucleotides, the CDR3 is TGTGCCAGCAGTTTAACACAGGGCGCCCACAATGAGCAGTTCTTC.